This T cell receptor (beta chain) was recorded in a study of OX40 agonist ivuxolimab in advanced cancers. Study background: Patients received the agonistic anti-OX40 (CD134) antibody ivuxolimab. Dose-escalation patients' cancers were hepatocellular carcinoma, melanoma, renal cell or head and neck cancer. Study results and caveats: At 0.1 to 3.0 mg/kg, CD4+ and CD8+ blood T cells expanded clonally by week 6.

Concerning this clone: The antigen remains unidentified.

Clones were sequenced by immunoSEQ multiplex PCR, and TCRdb holds only the in-frame ones, with some missing. The sample consists of tens of thousands of clones, roughly 88% of them appearing once. The CDR3 is 15 residues long. Germline lookup yields CDR1 SGHVS and CDR2 FQNEAQ. Trimming at V came to 2 bases and at J to 2 bases, leaving 6 bases not matched to a gene. The gene calls are TRBV7-8 and TRBJ2-7, with 7 bases that match TRBD1. This TCR was recovered from an adult with an advanced solid tumor such as melanoma, head and neck, liver or kidney cancer. This specimen consisted of CD4+ or CD8+ T cells sorted from blood, obtained in a trial of the OX40 agonist ivuxolimab. The CDR3 is CASSLYDRDAYEQYF. The CDR3 coding sequence is TGTGCCAGCAGCTTATATGACAGGGACGCCTACGAGCAGTACTTC.